This T cell receptor (beta chain) was sequenced in a study of blood T cells in healthy people across ages. The CDR3 is 17 amino acids. CDR1 and CDR2 from the germline V gene are MNHEY and SVGEGT. V gave up 2 bases and J gave up 1 base, with 15 bases separating them. This clonotype was observed many times. With a J-beta primer mix and a sample-barcoded 5' primer, a second PCR ran about 7 to 12 cycles. Tagging of each cDNA molecule was performed by a template-switch adaptor with 12 random nucleotides. MiXCR, applied by TCRdb to the 5' RACE reads, yields one record per CDR3 protein. The data show around 870,000 distinct CDR3 sequences, with less than 35% seen just once and approximately 15% held by the top ten.

The receptor was isolated from an elderly woman in good health. Sequencing was done on a sample of blood. V usage is TRBV6-2 or TRBV6-3 and J usage is TRBJ2-4; D is ambiguous. CDR3 sequence (DNA): TGTGCCAGCAGTTACAGGGCAAACCACATTGCCAAAAACATTCAGTACTTC. This encodes CASSYRANHIAKNIQYF.